This TCR beta chain emerged from a study of cytomegalovirus exposure and HLA in healthy donors. Points from the study as a whole: When a later analysis compared HLA-associated TCR beta chains with equally common others, the HLA-associated chains turned out to be more clonally expanded and to have lower generation probabilities.

Germline V gene data show CDR1 as MNHEY and CDR2 as SMNVEV (reference sequence). V was pared by 6 bases and J by 0 bases, with 18 bases between. This CDR3 is 16 amino acids long. For this clone: The antigen is undetermined.

With 60 Vbeta and 13 Jbeta primers, the PCR was carried out. TCRdb's copy holds only in-frame clones and misses some; the assay was immunoSEQ multiplex PCR. Reported are more than 110,000 clones; the ten largest clones contain less than 3.5%. Sample: PBMCs. The chain couples TRBV27 to TRBJ2-7; unclear D gene. This receptor was taken from a man aged 35 to 55 in good health and CMV-seronegative. CDR3 nucleotide sequence: TGTGCCAGCAGCTCCCCTCTGTCGTCAGGCTCCTACGAGCAGTACTTC. Encoded protein: CASSSPLSSGSYEQYF.